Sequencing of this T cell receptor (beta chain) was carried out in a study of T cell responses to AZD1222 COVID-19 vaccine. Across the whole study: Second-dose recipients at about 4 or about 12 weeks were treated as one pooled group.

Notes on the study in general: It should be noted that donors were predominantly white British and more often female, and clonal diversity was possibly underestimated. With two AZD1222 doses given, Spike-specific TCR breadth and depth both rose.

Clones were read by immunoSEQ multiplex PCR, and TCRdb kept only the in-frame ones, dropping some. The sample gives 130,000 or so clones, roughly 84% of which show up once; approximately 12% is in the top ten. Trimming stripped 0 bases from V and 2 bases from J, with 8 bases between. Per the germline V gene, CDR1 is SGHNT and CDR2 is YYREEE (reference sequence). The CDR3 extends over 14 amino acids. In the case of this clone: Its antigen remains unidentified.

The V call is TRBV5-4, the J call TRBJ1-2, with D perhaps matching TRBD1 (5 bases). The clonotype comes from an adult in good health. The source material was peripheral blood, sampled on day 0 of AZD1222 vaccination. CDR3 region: CASSLVGQNYGYTF. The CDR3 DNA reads TGTGCCAGCAGCTTGGTTGGACAAAACTATGGCTACACCTTC.